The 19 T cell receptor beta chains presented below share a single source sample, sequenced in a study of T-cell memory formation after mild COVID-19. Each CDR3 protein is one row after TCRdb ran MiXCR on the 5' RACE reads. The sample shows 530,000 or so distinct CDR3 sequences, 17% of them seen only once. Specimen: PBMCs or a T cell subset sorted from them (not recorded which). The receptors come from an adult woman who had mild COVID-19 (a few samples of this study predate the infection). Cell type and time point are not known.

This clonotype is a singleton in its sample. The DNA of the CDR3 is TGTGCCAGCAGCTTAGTCCGGGGGGCGCCCTACAATGAGCAGTTCTTC. This codes for CASSLVRGAPYNEQFF. The rearrangement links TRBV7-2 to TRBJ2-1; D might be TRBD2 (7 bases). The CDR3 is 16 amino acids. CDR1 is SGHTA, CDR2 FQGNSA, per germline. With 1 base removed from V and 2 bases from J, the gap between germline ends came to 12 bases. Looking up the rest from reference TRBV7-2 and TRBJ2-1 gives the full variable domain: GAGVSQSPSNKVTEKGKDVELRCDPISGHTALYWYRQSLGQGLEFLIYFQGNSAPDKSGLPSDRFSAERTGGSVSTLTIQRTQQEDSAVYLCASSLVRGAPYNEQFFGPGTRLTVL.

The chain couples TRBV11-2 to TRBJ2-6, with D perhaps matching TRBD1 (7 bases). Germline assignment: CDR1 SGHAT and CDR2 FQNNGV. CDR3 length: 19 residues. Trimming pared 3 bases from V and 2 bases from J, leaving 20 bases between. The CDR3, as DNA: TGTGCCAGCAGCTTTCTGGGCGGGGCAGGGGGTACTGGGGCCAACGTCCTGACTTTC. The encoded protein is CASSFLGGAGGTGANVLTF.

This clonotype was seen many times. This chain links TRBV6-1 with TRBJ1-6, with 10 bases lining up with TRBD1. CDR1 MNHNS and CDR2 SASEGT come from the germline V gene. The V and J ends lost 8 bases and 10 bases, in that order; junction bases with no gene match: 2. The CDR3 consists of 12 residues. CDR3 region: CASGTGESPLHF. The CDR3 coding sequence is TGTGCCAGCGGGACAGGGGAGTCACCCCTCCACTTT.

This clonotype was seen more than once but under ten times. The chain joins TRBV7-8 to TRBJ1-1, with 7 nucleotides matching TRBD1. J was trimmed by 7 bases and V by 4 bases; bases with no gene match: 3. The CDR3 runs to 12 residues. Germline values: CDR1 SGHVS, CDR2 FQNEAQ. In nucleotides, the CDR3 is TGTGCCAGCAGCTCACAGGGGCATGAAGCTTTCTTT. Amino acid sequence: CASSSQGHEAFF.

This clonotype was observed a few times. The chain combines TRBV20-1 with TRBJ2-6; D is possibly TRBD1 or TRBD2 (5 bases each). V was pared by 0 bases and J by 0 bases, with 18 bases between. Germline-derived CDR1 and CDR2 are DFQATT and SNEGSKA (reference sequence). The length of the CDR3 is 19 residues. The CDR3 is CSARDRNKGRRSGANVLTF. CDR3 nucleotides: TGCAGTGCTAGAGATCGAAACAAGGGACGGCGCTCTGGGGCCAACGTCCTGACTTTC.

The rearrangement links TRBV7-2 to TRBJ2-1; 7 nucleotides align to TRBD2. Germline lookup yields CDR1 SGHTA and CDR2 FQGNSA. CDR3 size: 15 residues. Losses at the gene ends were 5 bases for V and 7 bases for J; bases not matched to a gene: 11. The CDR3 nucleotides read TGTGCCAGCAGCCCCCGGACTAGTCCAACAAATGAGCAGTTCTTC. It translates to CASSPRTSPTNEQFF.

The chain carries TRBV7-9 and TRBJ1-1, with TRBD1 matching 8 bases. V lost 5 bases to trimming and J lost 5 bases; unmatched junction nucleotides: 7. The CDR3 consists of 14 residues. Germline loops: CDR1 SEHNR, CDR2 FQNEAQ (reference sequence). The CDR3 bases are TGTGCCAGCAGCCCGGGACAGGCGAGGACTGAAGCTTTCTTT. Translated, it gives CASSPGQARTEAFF.

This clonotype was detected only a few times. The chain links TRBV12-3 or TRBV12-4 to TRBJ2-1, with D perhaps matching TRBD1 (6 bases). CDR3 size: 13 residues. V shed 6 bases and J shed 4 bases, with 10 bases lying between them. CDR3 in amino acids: CASRPGQYNEQFF. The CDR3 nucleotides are TGTGCCAGCAGACCAGGACAGTACAATGAGCAGTTCTTC.

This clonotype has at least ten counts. The CDR3 bases are TGTGCCAGCAGTTTAGGGGAGGCAGATACGCAGTATTTT. It specifies CASSLGEADTQYF. The chain couples TRBV12-3 or TRBV12-4 to TRBJ2-3; D is possibly TRBD2 (6 bases). V was cut by 1 base and J by 4 bases, with 6 bases left in between. The CDR3 is made up of 13 amino acids.

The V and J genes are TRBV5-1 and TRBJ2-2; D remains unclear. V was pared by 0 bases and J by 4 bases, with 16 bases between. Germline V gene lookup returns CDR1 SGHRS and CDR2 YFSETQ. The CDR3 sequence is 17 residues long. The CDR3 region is CASSLASNRLFTGELFF. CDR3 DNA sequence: TGCGCCAGCAGCTTGGCCTCCAATCGCCTATTCACCGGGGAGCTGTTTTTT.

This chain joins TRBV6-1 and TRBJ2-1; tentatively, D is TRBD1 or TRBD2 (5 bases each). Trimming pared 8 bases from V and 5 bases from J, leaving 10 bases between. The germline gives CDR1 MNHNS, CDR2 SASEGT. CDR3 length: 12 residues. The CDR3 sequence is CASRDLHNEQFF. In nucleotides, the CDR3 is TGTGCCAGCCGGGACCTCCACAATGAGCAGTTCTTC.

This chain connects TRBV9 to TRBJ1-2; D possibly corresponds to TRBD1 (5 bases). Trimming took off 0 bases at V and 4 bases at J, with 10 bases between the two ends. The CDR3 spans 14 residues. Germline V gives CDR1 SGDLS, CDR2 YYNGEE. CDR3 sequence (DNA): TGTGCCAGCAGCGTAGGTCCTGGGGGCTATGGCTACACCTTC. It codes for CASSVGPGGYGYTF.

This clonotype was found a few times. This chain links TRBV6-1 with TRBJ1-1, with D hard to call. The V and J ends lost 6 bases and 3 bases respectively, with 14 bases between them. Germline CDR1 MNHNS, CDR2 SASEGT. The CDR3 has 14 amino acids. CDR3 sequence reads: CASSGPGFHTEAFF. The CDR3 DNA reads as TGTGCCAGCAGCGGACCGGGATTTCACACTGAAGCTTTCTTT.

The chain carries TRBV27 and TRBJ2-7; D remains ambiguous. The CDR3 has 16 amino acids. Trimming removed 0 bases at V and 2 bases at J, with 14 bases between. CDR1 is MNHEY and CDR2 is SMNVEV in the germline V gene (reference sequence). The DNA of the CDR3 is TGTGCCAGCAGTTTATCGCGGTCCTGGATGGCCTACGAGCAGTACTTC. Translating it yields CASSLSRSWMAYEQYF.

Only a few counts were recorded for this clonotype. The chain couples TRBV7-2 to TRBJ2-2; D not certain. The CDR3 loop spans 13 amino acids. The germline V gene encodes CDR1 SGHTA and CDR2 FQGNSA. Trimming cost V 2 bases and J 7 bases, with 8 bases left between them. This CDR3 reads CASSLKLNGELFF. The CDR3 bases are TGTGCCAGCAGCTTAAAGTTGAACGGGGAGCTGTTTTTT.

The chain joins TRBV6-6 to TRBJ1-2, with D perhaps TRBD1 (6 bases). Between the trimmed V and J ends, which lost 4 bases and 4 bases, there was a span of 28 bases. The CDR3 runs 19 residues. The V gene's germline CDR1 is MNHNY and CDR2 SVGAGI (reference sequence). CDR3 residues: CASSWVQGMIFPPSYGYTF. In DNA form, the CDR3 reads TGTGCCAGCAGTTGGGTACAGGGAATGATCTTCCCTCCGAGCTATGGCTACACCTTC.

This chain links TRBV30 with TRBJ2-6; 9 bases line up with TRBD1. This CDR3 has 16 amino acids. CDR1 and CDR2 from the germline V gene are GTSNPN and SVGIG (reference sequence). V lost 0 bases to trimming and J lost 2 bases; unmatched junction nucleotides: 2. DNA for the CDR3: TGTGCCTGGAGTGTACGGGACAGGGCTGGGGCCAACGTCCTGACTTTC. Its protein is CAWSVRDRAGANVLTF.

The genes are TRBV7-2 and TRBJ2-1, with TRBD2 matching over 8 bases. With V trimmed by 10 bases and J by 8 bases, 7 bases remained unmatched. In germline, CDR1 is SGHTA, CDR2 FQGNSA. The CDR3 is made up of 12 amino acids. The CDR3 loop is CAKLGGAYEQFF. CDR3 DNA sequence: TGTGCCAAACTCGGGGGGGCCTATGAGCAGTTCTTC.

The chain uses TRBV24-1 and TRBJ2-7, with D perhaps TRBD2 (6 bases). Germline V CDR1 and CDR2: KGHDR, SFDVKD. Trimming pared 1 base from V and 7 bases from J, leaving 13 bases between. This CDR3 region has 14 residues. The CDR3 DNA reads TGTGCCACCAGTGATTTAGTCGGGACTGGAGAGCAGTACTTC. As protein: CATSDLVGTGEQYF.